This T cell receptor (beta chain) was sequenced during a study of identifying expanded T cells in peripheral blood. Repertoires were generated with immunoSEQ multiplex PCR, while TCRdb's copy carries only in-frame clones and drops some. The table lists 75,000 to 90,000 clones, roughly 90% of them singletons, with around 7% in the top ten. V was pared by 6 bases and J by 0 bases, with 10 bases between. The CDR3 has 14 amino acids. Germline CDR1 SGHAT, CDR2 FQDESV (reference sequence). What was sequenced was blood. The rearrangement joins TRBV11-1 to TRBJ2-3; D is undetermined. This clonotype was sampled from a person aged 18 to 75 in good health. The CDR3 DNA is TGTGCCAGCAGGCTACAGCAAAGCACAGATACGCAGTATTTT. Translated, it gives CASRLQQSTDTQYF.